This passage covers 20 T cell receptor beta chains from one sample sequenced in a study of blood T cell repertoires in COVID-19. Generated by immunoSEQ multiplex PCR, the TCRdb table keeps only in-frame clones and is missing some. The sample yields some 320,000 clones, roughly nine tenths seen once. Sequencing used peripheral blood. These receptors were obtained from a woman in her twenties or thirties with COVID-19, enrolled during active disease.

CDR3 sequence (DNA): TGTGCCAGCAGTGAGCTAGCGGAGGCCTACGAGCAGTACTTC. Its translation: CASSELAEAYEQYF. The chain has TRBV25-1 and TRBJ2-7, with 7 bases aligning to TRBD2. The J segment lost 2 bases and the V segment lost 3 bases, leaving 4 bases of the junction unmatched. Germline CDR1 is MGHDK and CDR2 is SYGVNS. The CDR3 contains 14 residues.

The chain has TRBV7-2 and TRBJ2-7, with TRBD1 as a possible D gene (5 bases). This CDR3 is built from 14 residues. V was trimmed by 1 base and J by 1 base, leaving 8 bases between them. CDR1 and CDR2 (germline): SGHTA, FQGNSA. The CDR3 region is CASSLDQGSYEQYF. The CDR3 DNA is TGTGCCAGCAGCTTAGATCAGGGTTCCTACGAGCAGTACTTC. The whole variable domain, remainder taken from reference TRBV7-2 and TRBJ2-7, is GAGVSQSPSNKVTEKGKDVELRCDPISGHTALYWYRQSLGQGLEFLIYFQGNSAPDKSGLPSDRFSAERTGGSVSTLTIQRTQQEDSAVYLCASSLDQGSYEQYFGPGTRLTVT.

V is TRBV2 and J is TRBJ2-3; no definite D call. CDR3 length: 13 residues. Trimming stripped 8 bases from V and 0 bases from J, with 9 bases between. Germline CDR1 is SNHLY and CDR2 is FYNNEI. The CDR3 sequence: CASLESSTDTQYF. The CDR3 region has the DNA TGTGCCAGCCTAGAATCTAGCACAGATACGCAGTATTTT.

This clone was detected only once. The chain carries TRBV5-4 and TRBJ2-5; 11 nucleotides agree with TRBD2. Germline values: CDR1 SGHNT, CDR2 YYREEE (reference sequence). The CDR3 length is 17 residues. Trimming removed 4 bases from V and 5 bases from J; junction bases left unmatched: 13. CDR3 in DNA: TGTGCCAGCAGCCCCGGTGGTAGCGGGGGGGTGTGGGAGACCCAGTACTTC. This gives the protein CASSPGGSGGVWETQYF.

The chain combines TRBV14 with TRBJ2-3; 11 bases are a match to TRBD2. This CDR3 is built from 15 residues. Germline loops: CDR1 SGHDN, CDR2 FVKESK. Germline trimming cut 7 bases from V and 2 bases from J; bases unmatched to any gene: 5. For the CDR3, the DNA is TGTGCCAGCAACCTAGCGGGGGGATTCACAGATACGCAGTATTTT. Translating it yields CASNLAGGFTDTQYF.

J is TRBJ2-4 and V is TRBV29-1; D ambiguous. In germline, CDR1 is SQVTM, CDR2 ANQGSEA. There are 13 residues in the CDR3. Trimming shortened V by 4 bases and J by 1 base, and 8 bases separated the two germline ends. CDR3 amino acids: CSVASLAKNIQYF. CDR3 DNA: TGCAGCGTTGCCTCCCTCGCCAAAAACATTCAGTACTTC. The full variable domain, its missing parts supplied by reference TRBV29-1 and TRBJ2-4, is SAVISQKPSRDICQRGTSLTIQCQVDSQVTMMFWYRQQPGQSLTLIATANQGSEATYESGFVIDKFPISRPNLTFSTLTVSNMSPEDSSIYLCSVASLAKNIQYFGAGTRLSVL.

The rearrangement uses TRBV28 and TRBJ2-3; possibly TRBD2 for D (5 bases). V lost 3 bases and J lost 3, with 16 bases in between. This CDR3 comprises 16 residues. Germline V gene data show CDR1 as MDHEN and CDR2 as SYDVKM. The CDR3 spells CASSLGYRGPTDTQYF. Written as DNA, the CDR3 is TGTGCCAGCAGTTTGGGCTATCGAGGGCCGACAGATACGCAGTATTTT.

The chain recombines TRBV5-4 with TRBJ1-2; 7 nucleotides match TRBD1. The germline CDR1 and CDR2 sequences are SGHNT and YYREEE (reference sequence). This CDR3 has 13 residues. The ends lost 4 bases at V and 8 bases at J; junction bases unmatched: 8. CDR3 sequence reads: CASSHDRARGYTF. CDR3 nucleotide sequence: TGTGCCAGCAGCCATGACAGGGCCCGAGGCTACACCTTC. Based on the CDR3 plus reference TRBV5-4 and TRBJ1-2, the full variable domain is ETGVTQSPTHLIKTRGQQVTLRCSSQSGHNTVSWYQQALGQGPQFIFQYYREEENGRGNFPPRFSGLQFPNYSSELNVNALELDDSALYLCASSHDRARGYTFGSGTRLTVV.

This rearrangement joins TRBV5-1 to TRBJ1-1, with 7 bases matching TRBD1. Trimming at V came to 4 bases and at J to 1 base, leaving 7 bases not matched to a gene. CDR3 length equals 15 residues. Germline loops: CDR1 SGHRS, CDR2 YFSETQ. The CDR3 loop is CASSPTPGGNTEAFF. CDR3 sequence (DNA): TGCGCCAGCAGCCCCACCCCAGGGGGGAACACTGAAGCTTTCTTT.

CDR3 residues: CASSLTRQNYGYTF. CDR3 coding DNA: TGTGCCAGCAGTTTAACCAGGCAAAACTATGGCTACACCTTC. The chain combines TRBV28 with TRBJ1-2; D is ambiguous. The CDR3 sequence is 14 residues long. Trimming pared 2 bases from V and 2 bases from J, leaving 9 bases between. Germline CDR1 is MDHEN and CDR2 is SYDVKM.

This sequence joins TRBV7-9 and TRBJ1-2; TRBD1 is a possible D gene (6 bases). Germline lookup yields CDR1 SEHNR and CDR2 FQNEAQ (reference sequence). The length of the CDR3 is 13 residues. The ends were cut back, 5 bases at V and 8 bases at J, with 15 bases in the middle. The CDR3 sequence is CASSRDTRKGYTF. The DNA of the CDR3 is TGTGCCAGCAGCCGGGACACGAGGAAAGGCTACACCTTC. The whole variable domain, remainder taken from reference TRBV7-9 and TRBJ1-2, is DTGVSQNPRHKITKRGQNVTFRCDPISEHNRLYWYRQTLGQGPEFLTYFQNEAQLEKSRLLSDRFSAERPKGSFSTLEIQRTEQGDSAMYLCASSRDTRKGYTFGSGTRLTVV.

J is TRBJ1-6 and V is TRBV19, with no clear D. Per germline, CDR1 LNHDA and CDR2 SQIVND (reference sequence). V lost 1 base and J 6 bases, leaving 4 bases between the germline ends. The CDR3 is 13 amino acids. This CDR3 is CASSIGSNSPLHF. The CDR3 nucleotides are TGTGCCAGTAGTATAGGGAGTAATTCACCCCTCCACTTT.

J is TRBJ2-2 and V is TRBV5-1; TRBD2 matches at 11 bases. The trim removed 4 bases at V and 1 base at J, leaving 0 bases unmatched. CDR1 and CDR2 (germline): SGHRS, YFSETQ. The CDR3 has 15 residues. CDR3 DNA: TGCGCCAGCAGCGGACTAGCGGGGAACACCGGGGAGCTGTTTTTT. Amino acid sequence: CASSGLAGNTGELFF.

This clone was counted a single time. The genes are TRBV5-1 and TRBJ2-3; D remains ambiguous. Germline assignment: CDR1 SGHRS and CDR2 YFSETQ. The CDR3 totals 12 residues. V lost 5 bases to trimming and J lost 1 base, with 5 bases between them. CDR3 sequence (DNA): TGCGCCAGCAGTGTCGGCACAGATACGCAGTATTTT. Residues: CASSVGTDTQYF.

J is TRBJ2-3 and V is TRBV10-1, with TRBD2 matching 8 bases. Germline V lookup: CDR1 WNHNN, CDR2 SYGVQD (reference sequence). V was pared by 3 bases and J by 3 bases, with 5 bases of the junction left unmatched. The CDR3 runs to 15 residues. In DNA form, the CDR3 reads TGCGCCAGCAGTGATATAGCGGGGCTAACAGATACGCAGTATTTT. Encoded protein: CASSDIAGLTDTQYF.

J is TRBJ2-6 and V is TRBV28; D is perhaps TRBD2 (6 bases). From germline, CDR1 is MDHEN and CDR2 SYDVKM. CDR3 length: 15 amino acids. V lost 6 bases and J lost 1, with 10 bases in between. The CDR3 loop reads CASSRRGSGANVLTF. CDR3 in DNA: TGTGCCAGCAGCCGTCGGGGGTCTGGGGCCAACGTCCTGACTTTC.

J is TRBJ2-2 and V is TRBV5-1, with no clear D. Germline CDR1 reads SGHRS; CDR2 reads YFSETQ. The CDR3 totals 16 residues. Trimming shortened V by 0 bases and J by 6 bases, and 15 bases separated the two germline ends. CDR3 in amino acids: CASSLGLASAPGELFF. In DNA form, the CDR3 reads TGCGCCAGCAGCTTGGGACTCGCCTCAGCTCCCGGGGAGCTGTTTTTT.

The chain uses TRBV19 and TRBJ2-7; possible D gene TRBD2, 5 bases. Between the trimmed V and J ends, which lost 2 bases and 6 bases, there was a span of 8 bases. This CDR3 is 12 amino acids long. Germline assignment: CDR1 LNHDA and CDR2 SQIVND (reference sequence). In nucleotides, the CDR3 is TGTGCCAGTAGTATAACCGGGGTCGAGCAGTACTTC. Translation gives CASSITGVEQYF.

The chain is built from TRBV2 and TRBJ1-2, with D possibly TRBD1 on 6 matching bases. Deletions cut 1 base from V and 7 bases from J, with 10 bases between. The CDR3 length is 13 residues. CDR1 is SNHLY, CDR2 FYNNEI, per germline. DNA of the CDR3: TGTGCCAGCAGTGAAGGGGGGCCGGGTGGCTACACCTTC. This translates into CASSEGGPGGYTF.

The chain carries TRBV6-5 and TRBJ1-3, with D unclear. This CDR3 has 14 amino acids. Trimming removed 4 bases at V and 4 bases at J, with 11 bases between. The V gene's germline CDR1 is MNHEY and CDR2 SVGAGI. The CDR3 nucleotides are TGTGCCAGCAGTTGGGCTGGCGGGGGAAACACCATATATTTT. Amino acids: CASSWAGGGNTIYF.